This TCR beta chain came from a study of regulatory T cells in long-lasting Graves disease. Study observations and caveats: There were preferences for TRBV28, TRBJ1-2 and TRBJ2-5 in persistent disease. Accuracy could have been hurt by small sample size.

To make TCR beta libraries, researchers used iRepertoire HTBI primers and Arm-PCR of CDR3 regions. MiXCR was run by TCRdb on the multiplex PCR reads, yielding one entry per CDR3 protein. The table has 360,000 or so distinct CDR3 sequences, approximately 23% seen once. This CDR3 has 16 residues. Germline CDR1 is MDHEN and CDR2 is SYDVKM. V lost 5 bases to trimming and J lost 4 bases; unmatched junction nucleotides: 12. This clonotype showed up many times. Its specificity is unknown. This sample's time point: persistent/refractory GD, antithyroid drugs over 5 years with positive TRAb. PBMC RNA was the source of the TCR library.

The chain carries TRBV28 and TRBJ2-7, with 9 nucleotides matching TRBD2. The source was peripheral blood mononuclear cells (PBMCs), collected when the disease was refractory, from a patient treated with antithyroid drugs. The source is a woman between 40 and 55 years old with Graves disease. The CDR3 is CASSPAVASGIYEQYF. The CDR3 bases are TGTGCCAGCAGTCCCGCGGTGGCTAGCGGGATTTACGAGCAGTACTTC.